The rows below give T cell receptor beta chains drawn from one sample of a study of CD8 T cells in Susac syndrome. Each CDR3 protein is one row after TCRdb ran MiXCR on the immunoSEQ multiplex PCR reads. The data hold 130,000 or so distinct CDR3 sequences, with 85% to 95% observed a single time. What was sequenced was CD4+ T cells from PBMCs. Every receptor here comes from a human donor with multiple sclerosis. The CDR3 runs from the conserved cysteine through the conserved F or W. The D gene is left open where the match is weak. Part of the rows lack a size; the others show once, few, many or a class for expanded clones.

NA	TRBV28	TRBJ2-1	NA	TGTGCCAGCAGTTTGGGCAGGGGTATGTACAATGAGCAGTTCTTC	CASSLGRGMYNEQFF
NA	TRBV5-1	TRBJ2-1	TRBD2	TGCGCCAGCAGCTTGGTAAAAGCGGGAGCTGGTGAGCAGTTCTTC	CASSLVKAGAGEQFF
NA	TRBV2	TRBJ1-2	TRBD1	TGTGGGACAGGGGGCTTAGAGTATGGCTACACCTTC	CGTGGLEYGYTF
NA	TRBV2	TRBJ2-5	NA	TGTGCCAGCAGTGAAGTTGTAGGGACTGCCGCTGGAGAGACCCAGTACTTC	CASSEVVGTAAGETQYF
NA	TRBV28	TRBJ2-7	TRBD1	TGTGCCACCAGGGGGGACCGGACAGGGTCCTACGAGCAGTACTTC	CATRGDRTGSYEQYF
NA	TRBV2	TRBJ1-1	TRBD1	TGTGCCAGCAGTAGGGACAGAGCAGTAGAAGCTTTCTTT	CASSRDRAVEAFF
NA	TRBV12-3/TRBV12-4	TRBJ2-3	NA	TGTGCCAGCAGTGGCAGGGCAAGCACAGATACGCAGTATTTT	CASSGRASTDTQYF
NA	TRBV20-1	TRBJ1-2	TRBD1	TGCAGTGCGCATCGACAGGGAGGCGGCTACACCTTC	CSAHRQGGGYTF
NA	TRBV6-2/TRBV6-3	TRBJ2-4	NA	TGTGCCAGCAGTTGGGAGTCCCCGTTCAAAAACATTCAGTACTTC	CASSWESPFKNIQYF
NA	TRBV2	TRBJ2-2	NA	TGTGCCACCAAAAGCAGAATGAACACCGGGGAGCTGTTTTTT	CATKSRMNTGELFF
NA	TRBV9	TRBJ2-1	NA	TGTGCCAGCAGCGTAGACGGGCCTACCTACAATGAGCAGTTCTTC	CASSVDGPTYNEQFF
NA	TRBV27	TRBJ2-7	TRBD2	TGTGCCAGCAGTTTTCGACTAGCGGGCGAGCAGTACTTC	CASSFRLAGEQYF
NA	TRBV7-3	TRBJ2-1	NA	TGTGCCAGCAGCTTAAATCCAGGGACTTACAATGAGCAGTTCTTC	CASSLNPGTYNEQFF
once	TRBV28	TRBJ1-1	TRBD1	TGTGCCAACAAGCCCCGGACAGGCCAGAACACTGAAGCTTTCTTT	CANKPRTGQNTEAFF
NA	TRBV20-1	TRBJ1-5	NA	TGCAGTGCTAGAGAATGGGGAGGCGAGCCCCAGCATTTT	CSAREWGGEPQHF
NA	TRBV4-1	TRBJ2-6	NA	TGCGCCAGCAGCTTGAGAGTAAAAGGGGATGGGGCCAACGTCCTGACTTTC	CASSLRVKGDGANVLTF
NA	TRBV9	TRBJ2-1	TRBD1	TGTGCCAGCAGCCCGACGGGACAGGGGACTCTCTACAATGAGCAGTTCTTC	CASSPTGQGTLYNEQFF
NA	TRBV3-1	TRBJ2-7	NA	TGTGCCAGCAGCCAAGTGAGCGGGTTATACGAGCAGTACTTC	CASSQVSGLYEQYF
NA	TRBV20-1	TRBJ1-2	TRBD1	TGCAGTGCTAGTAGGGACAGTCCCTATGGCTACACCTTC	CSASRDSPYGYTF
NA	TRBV7-8	TRBJ1-6	NA	TGTGCCAGCAGCTTAGCGACAGGTTTACCCCTCCACTTT	CASSLATGLPLHF
NA	TRBV5-6	TRBJ2-1	TRBD2	TGTGCCAGCAGCTTGGTCCTAGCGGGAGACGGTGAGCAGTTCTTC	CASSLVLAGDGEQFF
NA	TRBV29-1	TRBJ2-7	NA	TGCAGCGTTGGGACCCGCCCCTCCTACGAGCAGTACTTC	CSVGTRPSYEQYF
NA	TRBV29-1	TRBJ2-7	NA	TGCAGCACCCTTAGTCGACACTCCTACGAGCAGTACTTC	CSTLSRHSYEQYF
NA	TRBV29-1	TRBJ2-7	TRBD1	TGCAGCGTTGAACAGTCACGTACAGGGGTCTACGAGCAGTACTTC	CSVEQSRTGVYEQYF
NA	TRBV24-1	TRBJ2-7	NA	TGTGCCACCAGTGATCGGGACACCGAGGGGTACGAGCAGTACTTC	CATSDRDTEGYEQYF
once	TRBV29-1	TRBJ2-1	NA	TGCAGCGTTGCCTCACAGAGCTCCTACAATGAGCAGTTCTTC	CSVASQSSYNEQFF
NA	TRBV6-1	TRBJ2-7	NA	TGTGCCAGCAGTGATCGCAAGGGGGTGGCCTACGAGCAGTACTTC	CASSDRKGVAYEQYF
NA	TRBV30	TRBJ1-1	TRBD1	TGTGCCTATACCCGGGACAGGGGGCGTATGGCTTTCTTT	CAYTRDRGRMAFF
NA	TRBV20-1	TRBJ2-3	NA	TGCAGTGCTGGTGACCTCGGGACCCTCACAGATACGCAGTATTTT	CSAGDLGTLTDTQYF
NA	TRBV4-2	TRBJ2-1	TRBD2	TGTGCCAGCAGCCAAGATGGCAGCGGGAGGCACAATGAGCAGTTCTTC	CASSQDGSGRHNEQFF
few	TRBV20-1	TRBJ2-7	NA	TGCAGTGCTCGGGCTAACTCCTACGAGCAGTACTTC	CSARANSYEQYF
NA	TRBV2	TRBJ1-4	NA	TGTGCCAGCAGTAGATTCTTTGCAACTAATGAAAAACTGTTTTTT	CASSRFFATNEKLFF
once	TRBV5-1	TRBJ2-7	NA	TGCGCCAGCAGCTTGGACCAAAGCTCCTACGAGCAGTACTTC	CASSLDQSSYEQYF
NA	TRBV15	TRBJ1-4	NA	TGTGCCACCAGCAGAGATCTCAGGGGAACGGAAAAACTGTTTTTT	CATSRDLRGTEKLFF
NA	TRBV30	TRBJ2-1	NA	TGTGCCTGGACCCCCCTCAATGAGCAGTTCTTC	CAWTPLNEQFF
NA	TRBV13	TRBJ2-1	TRBD2	TGTGCCAGCAGCCGAAAAAGCGGGAGGGCCGGGTCGTACAATGAGCAGTTCTTC	CASSRKSGRAGSYNEQFF
NA	TRBV20-1	TRBJ1-2	NA	TGCAGTGCTATTGCCTCTAACTATGGCTACACCTTC	CSAIASNYGYTF
NA	TRBV5-1	TRBJ2-1	NA	TGCGCCAGCAGCTTCGGCCAGGGCCTCTACAATGAGCAGTTCTTC	CASSFGQGLYNEQFF
NA	TRBV5-1	TRBJ1-1	NA	TGCGCCAGCAGCTGGAATCAGGGGACTGAAGCTTTCTTT	CASSWNQGTEAFF
NA	TRBV5-4	TRBJ2-2	TRBD1	TGTGCCAGCAGTCCCGGGACAGGGCCCGGGGAGCTGTTTTTT	CASSPGTGPGELFF
NA	TRBV27	TRBJ2-7	TRBD1	TGTGCCAGCAGTACCCGGGACAGAACCTACGAGCAGTACTTC	CASSTRDRTYEQYF
few	TRBV7-2	TRBJ1-5	TRBD1	TGTGCCAGCCGACAGGGGGGGGGACCCCAGCATTTT	CASRQGGGPQHF
NA	TRBV15	TRBJ1-4	NA	TGTGCCACCAGCAGAGCGGGTCGGCTGTATGAAAAACTGTTTTTT	CATSRAGRLYEKLFF
NA	TRBV7-9	TRBJ2-1	NA	TGTGCCAGCAGCCCGCCCTGGGGGGCGGTAAACAATGAGCAGTTCTTC	CASSPPWGAVNNEQFF
NA	TRBV19	TRBJ1-1	NA	TGTGCCAGTAGTCCACTGAACACTGAAGCTTTCTTT	CASSPLNTEAFF
NA	TRBV30	TRBJ1-1	NA	TGTGCACTGGGGCAGGGGAATTCTTTCTTT	CALGQGNSFF
NA	TRBV4-2	TRBJ2-2	NA	TGTGCCAGCAGCCACCCGGTCCCGAACACCGGGGAGCTGTTTTTT	CASSHPVPNTGELFF
NA	TRBV29-1	TRBJ2-5	NA	TGCAGCGTTGAGAGGGAGACCCAGTACTTC	CSVERETQYF
NA	TRBV6-6	TRBJ1-5	NA	TGTGCCGGAAATTTTGGGCAGCCCCAGCATTTT	CAGNFGQPQHF
NA	TRBV5-1	TRBJ1-1	TRBD1	TGCGCCAGCAGCTTGACCAGACAGGGGGGGAACACTGAAGCTTTCTTT	CASSLTRQGGNTEAFF
NA	TRBV30	TRBJ1-1	TRBD1	TGTGCCTGGAGGGGGACAGGGACCAAAGCTTTCTTT	CAWRGTGTKAFF
NA	TRBV20-1	TRBJ1-5	NA	TGCAGTGCTAGAGATAGGAGGGACTCCTGGGGGACCAATCAGCCCCAGCATTTT	CSARDRRDSWGTNQPQHF
few	TRBV7-2	TRBJ2-1	NA	TGTGCCAGCAGCTTAGGTCCTGAGCAGTTCTTC	CASSLGPEQFF
NA	TRBV9	TRBJ2-3	NA	TGTGCCAGCAGCGGGAGGACTTTAGGAAGATCAGATACGCAGTATTTT	CASSGRTLGRSDTQYF
NA	TRBV2	TRBJ2-7	NA	TGTGCCAGCAGTGTGGGCAGAACCTACGAGCAGTACTTC	CASSVGRTYEQYF
NA	TRBV29-1	TRBJ2-3	NA	TGCAGCGTTGAAGACGGGGTTGATACGCAGTATTTT	CSVEDGVDTQYF
NA	TRBV30	TRBJ1-1	TRBD1	TGTGCCTGGAGCGCTGGACAGGAATACATGAACACTGAAGCTTTCTTT	CAWSAGQEYMNTEAFF
once	TRBV5-1	TRBJ1-2	TRBD1	TGCGCCAGCAGGCGGGGGGACAGCAACTATGGCTACACCTTC	CASRRGDSNYGYTF
NA	TRBV19	TRBJ1-4	NA	TGTGCCAGTAAAGGGTTGAATGAAAAACTGTTTTTT	CASKGLNEKLFF